Shown below are 27 T cell receptor beta chains from a single sample sequenced in a study of T cells in Graves' hyperthyroidism and ophthalmopathy. RNA transcripts yielded amplified TCR beta CDR3 regions. Carried out on the TCR CDR3, a first-round RT-PCR used the HTBI primer set. TCRdb itself ran the multiplex PCR reads through MiXCR, one entry per CDR3 protein. Of nearly 750,000 distinct CDR3 sequences in the sample, roughly a third were seen once. The source material was blood. These receptor sequences come from a woman aged 40 to 50 with Graves' hyperthyroidism.

This clonotype was seen ten or more times. The V call is TRBV20-1, the J call TRBJ1-1; weak D call: TRBD1 (5 bases). V lost 6 bases to trimming and J lost 1 base, with 15 bases between them. Germline CDR1 is DFQATT and CDR2 is SNEGSKA (reference sequence). CDR3 length equals 14 residues. Here the CDR3 DNA reads TGCAGTGCCATAGGGGTGCAGCGGAACACTGAAGCTTTCTTT. It specifies CSAIGVQRNTEAFF.

This clonotype has ten or more counts. V usage is TRBV29-1 and J usage is TRBJ2-7; 9 bases align to TRBD1. Germline values: CDR1 SQVTM, CDR2 ANQGSEA. Trimming removed 4 bases from V and 6 bases from J; junction bases left unmatched: 7. The CDR3 runs 13 residues. The CDR3 DNA reads TGCAGCGTTGCCAGACAGGGGGAGGGCGAGCAGTACTTC. Translation: CSVARQGEGEQYF.

This clonotype was recorded many times. The chain has TRBV6-6 and TRBJ1-2; perhaps TRBD1 as D (6 bases). Trimming pared 0 bases from V and 1 base from J, leaving 21 bases between. This CDR3 region has 19 residues. Germline V CDR1 and CDR2: MNHNY, SVGAGI (reference sequence). CDR3 sequence (DNA): TGTGCCAGCAGTTACTCGACAGGACGACATAGAGTCAGTAACTATGGCTACACCTTC. Encoded protein: CASSYSTGRHRVSNYGYTF.

This chain connects TRBV4-1 to TRBJ1-2; tentative D call: TRBD1 (6 bases). The V end lost 0 bases, the J end lost 2 bases, and 10 bases lay between the germline ends. Germline loops: CDR1 MGHRA, CDR2 YSYEKL. The CDR3 contains 15 residues. CDR3 protein: CASSQDPGVNYGYTF. The CDR3 coding sequence is TGCGCCAGCAGCCAAGACCCAGGGGTCAACTATGGCTACACCTTC.

This clonotype was observed many times. This chain links TRBV7-9 with TRBJ1-5, with unresolved D. CDR3 size: 12 residues. V lost 1 base to trimming and J lost 4 bases, with 2 bases between them. Per germline, CDR1 SEHNR and CDR2 FQNEAQ (reference sequence). CDR3 in DNA: TGTGCCAGCAGCTTAGTTAATCAGCCCCAGCATTTT. As protein: CASSLVNQPQHF.

The V and J genes are TRBV7-9 and TRBJ2-3; 10 nucleotides line up with TRBD2. Germline values: CDR1 SEHNR, CDR2 FQNEAQ (reference sequence). V shed 4 bases and J 2 bases; nucleotides not matched to a gene: 6. The CDR3 runs to 16 residues. The CDR3 nucleotides read TGTGCCAGCAGCTCGCGGACTAGCGGAATCACAGATACGCAGTATTTT. Amino acids: CASSSRTSGITDTQYF.

CDR3 sequence: CASSYGQGSTGNTIYF. As DNA, the CDR3 is TGTGCCAGCAGTTACGGACAGGGGAGCACTGGAAACACCATATATTTT. V and J are TRBV6-2 or TRBV6-3 and TRBJ1-3, with 9 nucleotides matching TRBD1. Germline V gives CDR1 MNHEY, CDR2 SVGEGT. Trimming cost V 2 bases and J 2 bases; bases outside gene matches: 4. The CDR3 is 16 amino acids.

This clonotype has at least ten counts. The chain couples TRBV7-9 to TRBJ2-7, with 10 positions matching TRBD1. The germline V gene has CDR1 SEHNR and CDR2 FQNEAQ (reference sequence). V shed 5 bases, J shed 6 bases, and the junction held 10 bases outside the gene matches. The CDR3 consists of 15 residues. CDR3 amino acids: CASSAPGTGAPEQYF. CDR3 in DNA: TGTGCCAGCAGCGCCCCCGGGACAGGGGCCCCCGAGCAGTACTTC. Complete variable domain (other parts from reference TRBV7-9 and TRBJ2-7): DTGVSQNPRHKITKRGQNVTFRCDPISEHNRLYWYRQTLGQGPEFLTYFQNEAQLEKSRLLSDRFSAERPKGSFSTLEIQRTEQGDSAMYLCASSAPGTGAPEQYFGPGTRLTVT.

This clonotype has at least ten counts. V and J are TRBV15 and TRBJ2-5; unclear D gene. CDR3 length equals 13 residues. V lost 0 bases, J lost 1 base, and 3 bases lay in between. CDR1 is LNHNV and CDR2 is YYDKDF in the germline V gene (reference sequence). In DNA, the CDR3 is TGTGCCACCAGCAGAGATCTCCAAGAGACCCAGTACTTC. Protein sequence: CATSRDLQETQYF.

This chain uses TRBV19 with TRBJ1-5; 9 bases align to TRBD1. The J segment lost 8 bases and the V segment lost 5 bases, leaving 4 bases of the junction unmatched. Looked up from germline, CDR1 is LNHDA and CDR2 is SQIVND (reference sequence). CDR3 length: 13 amino acids. CDR3 residues: CASSGGQGEPQHF. The CDR3 DNA reads TGTGCCAGTAGTGGGGGACAGGGTGAGCCCCAGCATTTT.

The chain links TRBV7-9 to TRBJ2-5; D tentatively reads TRBD1 or TRBD2 (6 bases each). The DNA end is more similar to TRBJ2-7, so the J call may be wrong. CDR3 length equals 15 residues. Germline loops: CDR1 SEHNR, CDR2 FQNEAQ (reference sequence). CDR3 protein: CASSLGRGVSYEQYF. In DNA form, the CDR3 reads TGTGCCAGCAGCTTAGGAAGGGGGGTCTCCTACGAGCAGTACTTC.

This clonotype was recorded at least ten times. J is TRBJ1-6 and V is TRBV6-6; weak D call: TRBD1 (5 bases). Germline-derived CDR1 and CDR2 are MNHNY and SVGAGI (reference sequence). This CDR3 region has 16 residues. V was cut by 0 bases and J by 3 bases, with 9 bases left in between. The CDR3 nucleotides are TGTGCCAGCAGTTACTCTCGACAGCACTATAATTCACCCCTCCACTTT. It is translated as CASSYSRQHYNSPLHF.

This clonotype was observed at least ten times. This chain connects TRBV7-8 to TRBJ2-7, with 7 bases fitting TRBD2. This CDR3 is built from 15 residues. Germline V lookup: CDR1 SGHVS, CDR2 FQNEAQ. Unmatched junction bases numbered 5, after V lost 0 bases and J lost 3 bases. CDR3 in DNA: TGTGCCAGCAGCTTAGCGTCCAGCGGGATCTACGAGCAGTACTTC. It yields the protein CASSLASSGIYEQYF.

On this clonotype itself: A single base separates this from a much larger clone, so it may be a read error. The chain uses TRBV7-3 and TRBJ2-6, with 8 nucleotides matching TRBD2. The germline V gene has CDR1 SGHTA and CDR2 FQGTGA. This CDR3 spans 18 amino acids. The junction had 10 bases not matched to a gene; V was cut back by 4 bases and J by 2 bases. Written as DNA, the CDR3 is TGTGCCAGCAGCTACGGGAGGGGCCCCGGGGCTGGGGCCAACGTCCTGACTTTC. Translation gives CASSYGRGPGAGANVLTF.

About this clonotype itself: The CDR3 ends on some other residue instead of the conserved phenylalanine or tryptophan, so this is likely a read error. The rearrangement joins TRBV6-1 to TRBJ1-2; D unresolved. The ends were cut back, 8 bases at V and 6 bases at J, with 16 bases in the middle. The CDR3 sequence is 13 residues long. From germline, CDR1 is MNHNS and CDR2 SASEGT. CDR3 residues: CASDERGINGYTS. The CDR3 nucleotides are TGTGCCAGCGATGAACGGGGAATAAATGGCTACACCTCC.

This clonotype was counted only a few times. The rearrangement uses TRBV20-1 and TRBJ1-2, with TRBD1 matching 9 bases. From germline, CDR1 is DFQATT and CDR2 SNEGSKA (reference sequence). With 2 bases clipped from V and 2 bases from J, the junction kept 3 bases outside the gene matches. This CDR3 spans 14 amino acids. CDR3 nucleotide sequence: TGCAGTGCTAGAACGGGACAGGGAAACTATGGCTACACCTTC. Its translation is CSARTGQGNYGYTF.

V gene TRBV5-1 combines with J gene TRBJ1-2, with D possibly being TRBD1 (6 bases). V lost 0 bases and J 8 bases, leaving 11 bases between the germline ends. Germline V gives CDR1 SGHRS, CDR2 YFSETQ. The CDR3 length is 13 residues. Written as DNA, the CDR3 is TGCGCCAGCAGCTTGGACAGGGCATCGGGCTACACCTTC. This encodes CASSLDRASGYTF.

The chain employs TRBV19 and TRBJ1-5; D not resolved. Trimming took 9 bases from V and 1 from J, leaving 16 bases between them. The CDR3 has 15 amino acids. Germline V gene lookup returns CDR1 LNHDA and CDR2 SQIVND (reference sequence). Here the CDR3 DNA reads TGTGCCAGCAGCTTGAGGCATCTAAGCAATCAGCCCCAGCATTTT. Translation: CASSLRHLSNQPQHF.

The chain joins TRBV19 to TRBJ2-3, with 12 bases fitting TRBD2. CDR1 is LNHDA, CDR2 SQIVND, per germline (reference sequence). The CDR3 has 16 residues. V was clipped by 5 bases and J by 4 bases; unmatched bases: 7. The CDR3 loop is CASSVLTSGRPDTQYF. In DNA form, the CDR3 reads TGTGCCAGTAGTGTTCTAACTAGCGGGAGGCCAGATACGCAGTATTTT.

This chain uses TRBV12-3 or TRBV12-4 with TRBJ2-7, with a weak D call TRBD1 (5 bases). V lost 7 bases and J lost 3, with 16 bases in between. The CDR3 has 14 residues. The CDR3 here is CASMVTVESYEQYF. For the CDR3, the DNA is TGTGCCAGCATGGTGACAGTAGAGAGCTACGAGCAGTACTTC.

As regards this clonotype: At one end the junction does not follow the germline gene, possibly because of a read error. The gene calls are TRBV24-1 and TRBJ2-7; 7 bases map to TRBD1. The CDR3 has 15 amino acids. The germline V gene has CDR1 KGHDR and CDR2 SFDVKD. The CDR3 DNA reads as TGTGCCAGCAGTTCCCTACGGACAGGTCTCTACGAGCAGTACTTC. This sequence encodes CASSSLRTGLYEQYF.

In regard to this clonotype: This may come from a read error, since a much larger clone is one base off. The conserved closing phenylalanine or tryptophan is absent in this CDR3, likely reflecting a read error. The chain has TRBV6-5 and TRBJ1-6, with unresolved D. The germline V gene encodes CDR1 MNHEY and CDR2 SVGAGI. This CDR3 has 15 residues. V lost 4 bases to trimming and J lost 4 bases, with 11 bases between them. The CDR3 loop reads CASSLKHPYNSPLHL. DNA of the CDR3: TGTGCCAGCAGTTTAAAACACCCGTATAATTCACCCCTCCACCTT.

The chain has TRBV12-3 or TRBV12-4 and TRBJ1-1; a weak D match, TRBD1 (5 bases). The V end lost 7 bases, the J end lost 5 bases, and 20 bases lay between the germline ends. This CDR3 is 15 amino acids long. DNA for the CDR3: TGTGCCAGCAACAATCCGGGGGAAAGAAGGACTGAAGCTTTCTTT. The encoded protein is CASNNPGERRTEAFF.

In this sample, this clonotype turned up many times. The chain couples TRBV29-1 to TRBJ2-6; D is possibly TRBD2 (6 bases). The CDR3 contains 14 residues. Germline CDR1 reads SQVTM; CDR2 reads ANQGSEA. Between the trimmed V and J ends, which lost 6 bases and 0 bases, there was a span of 9 bases. CDR3 in amino acids: CSVGGGSGANVLTF. In nucleotides, the CDR3 is TGCAGCGTGGGGGGAGGCTCTGGGGCCAACGTCCTGACTTTC.

As regards this clonotype: Mismatch with germline at one junction end may stem from a read error. The chain links TRBV2 to TRBJ1-2; D ambiguous. The CDR3 spans 8 residues. Germline CDR1 SNHLY, CDR2 FYNNEI. In DNA, the CDR3 is TGTGCCAGCAGGGGCTTCCGCTTC. Translation gives CASRGFRF.

This clonotype was picked up a small number of times. The chain uses TRBV20-1 and TRBJ2-7; 10 nucleotides align to TRBD1. The CDR3 is made up of 13 amino acids. Germline values: CDR1 DFQATT, CDR2 SNEGSKA (reference sequence). J gave up 3 bases and V 6 bases, and 5 bases lay outside the gene matches. The CDR3 reads CSAGTGVFYEQYF. The CDR3 region has the DNA TGCAGTGCCGGGACAGGGGTATTCTACGAGCAGTACTTC.

This clonotype came up many times. The V call is TRBV20-1, the J call TRBJ1-2; D is undetermined. Germline values: CDR1 DFQATT, CDR2 SNEGSKA (reference sequence). The CDR3 is 12 amino acids. The V end was cut by 6 bases, the J end by 1 base, with 9 bases between. The CDR3 DNA reads as TGCAGTGCCAAACTGATTAACTATGGCTACACCTTC. Translated: CSAKLINYGYTF.